One and the same sample provided the 18 T cell receptor beta chains below, sequenced in a study of technical replicates of blood from a handful of donors. Assay used: immunoSEQ multiplex PCR; TCRdb lists only in-frame clones, some missing. This table holds around 74,000 clones, 80% to 90% found once. Sequences were obtained from PBMCs. Receptor source: a human donor in good health. Some clones in this sample may be carry-over from other donors' samples.

The gene calls are TRBV6-5 and TRBJ1-1; 7 bases agree with TRBD1. This CDR3 has 14 residues. CDR1 is MNHEY, CDR2 SVGAGI, per germline. The V and J ends lost 6 bases and 2 bases, in that order; junction bases with no gene match: 6. CDR3 residues: CASRNDRDNTEAFF. In nucleotides, the CDR3 is TGTGCCAGCAGAAACGACAGGGACAACACTGAAGCTTTCTTT.

This rearrangement joins TRBV7-9 to TRBJ2-7; the D gene is possibly TRBD1 (6 bases). The CDR3 extends over 13 amino acids. The germline CDR1 and CDR2 sequences are SEHNR and FQNEAQ (reference sequence). V was cut by 3 bases and J by 5 bases, with 11 bases left in between. CDR3: CASSFGPGDEQYF. As DNA, the CDR3 is TGTGCCAGCAGCTTCGGACCAGGGGACGAGCAGTACTTC.

This chain uses TRBV7-2 with TRBJ2-6; TRBD1 aligns across 12 bases. This CDR3 spans 18 amino acids. Germline-derived CDR1 and CDR2 are SGHTA and FQGNSA. Unmatched junction bases numbered 10, after V lost 7 bases and J lost 3 bases. The DNA for the CDR3 is TGTGCCAGCACCCCGCGGGGACAGGGGGCGCTTGGGGCCAACGTCCTGACTTTC. Translating gives CASTPRGQGALGANVLTF.

Here the CDR3 reads CASSLPSSYNEQFF. The CDR3 bases are TGTGCCAGCAGTTTACCTAGCTCCTACAATGAGCAGTTCTTC. The V call is TRBV28, the J call TRBJ2-1; D is ambiguous. With 2 bases removed from V and 0 bases from J, the gap between germline ends came to 5 bases. Germline V lookup: CDR1 MDHEN, CDR2 SYDVKM. The CDR3 runs to 14 residues. Full variable domain (remainder filled in from reference TRBV28 and TRBJ2-1): DVKVTQSSRYLVKRTGEKVFLECVQDMDHENMFWYRQDPGLGLRLIYFSYDVKMKEKGDIPEGYSVSREKKERFSLILESASTNQTSMYLCASSLPSSYNEQFFGPGTRLTVL.

The V call is TRBV19, the J call TRBJ1-5; D is unclear. CDR1 and CDR2 (germline): LNHDA, SQIVND (reference sequence). The CDR3 totals 14 residues. Trimming cost V 7 bases and J 1 base, with 11 bases left between them. The CDR3 sequence: CASTGRASNQPQHF. The CDR3, as DNA: TGTGCCAGTACGGGAAGGGCCAGCAATCAGCCCCAGCATTTT. Full variable domain (remainder filled in from reference TRBV19 and TRBJ1-5): DGGITQSPKYLFRKEGQNVTLSCEQNLNHDAMYWYRQDPGQGLRLIYYSQIVNDFQKGDIAEGYSVSREKKESFPLTVTSAQKNPTAFYLCASTGRASNQPQHFGDGTRLSIL.

This chain links TRBV5-6 with TRBJ1-6, with a possible D match to TRBD1 (6 bases). The CDR3 runs to 16 residues. The germline CDR1 and CDR2 sequences are SGHDT and YYEEEE. V was shortened by 0 bases and J by 7 bases, with 14 bases between the two germline ends. The CDR3 DNA reads as TGTGCCAGCAGCTTGGGAGGGCGGACAGCCAATTCACCCCTCCACTTT. Translation gives CASSLGGRTANSPLHF.

V usage is TRBV2 and J usage is TRBJ2-5, with TRBD1 identical over 10 bases. The trim removed 3 bases at V and 4 bases at J, leaving 2 bases unmatched. There are 14 residues in the CDR3. Per the germline V gene, CDR1 is SNHLY and CDR2 is FYNNEI. The CDR3 DNA reads as TGTGCCAGCAGTGAGGGACAGGGGCTAGAGACCCAGTACTTC. It encodes CASSEGQGLETQYF.

This clone occurred once. The CDR3 DNA reads TGCGCCAGCAGCCACCGATGGCAGACTCAAGAGACCCAGTACTTC. Its translation: CASSHRWQTQETQYF. This rearrangement joins TRBV4-3 to TRBJ2-5; D call uncertain. Germline values: CDR1 LGHNA, CDR2 YSLEER. This CDR3 is built from 15 residues. V was cut by 3 bases and J by 2 bases, with 13 bases left in between.

This clone was seen only a few times. J is TRBJ2-5 and V is TRBV2; 13 bases are a match to TRBD2. CDR3 size: 15 residues. Germline V gene data show CDR1 as SNHLY and CDR2 as FYNNEI. After removal of 6 bases from V and 2 bases from J, the junction contained 3 bases not matched to a gene. The CDR3, as DNA: TGTGCCAGCAGCCGGACTAGCGGGGGACAAGAGACCCAGTACTTC. Encoded protein: CASSRTSGGQETQYF.

This clone was counted a single time. DNA of the CDR3: TGTGCCAGCAGTTTCCCCCGGGACAGGGGTCATACTGAAGCTTTCTTT. Encoded protein: CASSFPRDRGHTEAFF. This rearrangement joins TRBV28 to TRBJ1-1, with 10 bases fitting TRBD1. J gave up 5 bases and V 3 bases, and 9 bases lay outside the gene matches. CDR1 MDHEN and CDR2 SYDVKM come from the germline V gene. The CDR3 is 16 amino acids.

The chain links TRBV19 to TRBJ2-1, with 8 nucleotides matching TRBD2. CDR3 length: 15 residues. The ends lost 5 bases at V and 7 bases at J; junction bases unmatched: 10. Germline V gene lookup returns CDR1 LNHDA and CDR2 SQIVND (reference sequence). CDR3 region: CASSAPGLVSNEQFF. The CDR3 DNA reads TGTGCCAGTAGTGCCCCGGGACTAGTCTCTAATGAGCAGTTCTTC.

The sample holds one count of this clone. V is TRBV15 and J is TRBJ2-2; D gene unclear. Trimming cost V 1 base and J 5 bases, with 17 bases left between them. Germline assignment: CDR1 LNHNV and CDR2 YYDKDF (reference sequence). There are 17 residues in the CDR3. The CDR3 reads CATSRGGFGSATGELFF. CDR3 DNA sequence: TGTGCCACCAGCAGAGGTGGTTTCGGTAGTGCGACCGGGGAGCTGTTTTTT.

This rearrangement joins TRBV7-8 to TRBJ2-1; 12 bases are a match to TRBD2. The V gene's germline CDR1 is SGHVS and CDR2 FQNEAQ. The CDR3 extends over 18 amino acids. V was pared by 5 bases and J by 4 bases, with 12 bases of the junction left unmatched. The CDR3 region has the DNA TGTGCCAGCAGCCACCCCTGGGGGACTAGCGGGCTATACAATGAGCAGTTCTTC. It encodes CASSHPWGTSGLYNEQFF.

The chain recombines TRBV11-3 with TRBJ1-4; 12 nucleotides line up with TRBD1. V trimming: 1 base; J trimming: 7 bases; junction bases outside the gene matches: 16. The CDR3 spans 20 residues. Germline V CDR1 and CDR2: SGHNT, YENEEA. The CDR3 sequence is CASSLGRYTGTGGAGEKLFF. Here the CDR3 DNA reads TGTGCCAGCAGCTTAGGCCGGTATACCGGGACAGGGGGCGCCGGTGAAAAACTGTTTTTT.

The chain recombines TRBV6-5 with TRBJ2-3; 11 positions agree with TRBD2. Germline V gene data show CDR1 as MNHEY and CDR2 as SVGAGI. With 4 bases clipped from V and 5 bases from J, the junction kept 5 bases outside the gene matches. The CDR3 covers 15 residues. The CDR3: CASSLAGGPEDTQYF. The CDR3 coding sequence is TGTGCCAGCAGTTTAGCGGGGGGGCCTGAAGATACGCAGTATTTT.

This chain connects TRBV10-3 to TRBJ2-5; 15 bases line up with TRBD2. Germline assignment: CDR1 ENHRY and CDR2 SYGVKD. J lost 1 base, V lost 8 bases, and 5 bases had no gene match. This CDR3 is 16 amino acids long. Here the CDR3 reads CAIGGLAGGFQETQYF. Here the CDR3 DNA reads TGTGCCATCGGGGGACTAGCGGGGGGATTCCAAGAGACCCAGTACTTC.

Notes on this clone: The junction shows a germline mismatch at one end, possibly a read error. The chain recombines TRBV5-1 with TRBJ1-4, with TRBD1 matching 9 bases. Germline values: CDR1 SGHRS, CDR2 YFSETQ. This CDR3 comprises 13 residues. The CDR3 spells CASSLGQGGKLFF. As DNA, the CDR3 is TGCGCCAGCAGTTTGGGACAGGGTGGAAAACTGTTTTTT.

This clone was picked up one time. The V and J genes are TRBV19 and TRBJ2-5, with TRBD2 identical over 7 bases. CDR1 and CDR2 from the germline V gene are LNHDA and SQIVND (reference sequence). The CDR3 has 15 amino acids. J was trimmed by 5 bases and V by 3 bases; bases with no gene match: 9. The CDR3 loop reads CASSIGGSSSETQYF. The CDR3 DNA sequence: TGTGCCAGTAGTATCGGCGGGAGTTCGTCCGAGACCCAGTACTTC.